A single sample is the source of the 29 T cell receptor beta chains below, sequenced in a study of cytomegalovirus exposure and HLA in healthy donors. Primers: 60 Vbeta forward and 13 Jbeta reverse. The repertoire was sequenced with immunoSEQ multiplex PCR; TCRdb's copy has only in-frame clones and lacks some. This sample yields 250,000 to 350,000 clones, of which around two thirds are seen a single time; approximately 2.3% belongs to the top ten. The sample was PBMCs. These receptors came from a female donor in good health and CMV-seronegative.

Concerning this clone: The same CDR3 arises from other DNA sequences in this sample as well. This rearrangement joins TRBV5-1 to TRBJ2-5; no reliable D call. Germline CDR1 reads SGHRS; CDR2 reads YFSETQ. This CDR3 contains 13 residues. V gave up 0 bases and J gave up 4 bases, with 7 bases separating them. CDR3 amino acids: CASSLDSRETQYF. The CDR3 bases are TGCGCCAGCAGCTTGGATAGTAGAGAGACCCAGTACTTC.

The J gene is TRBJ2-1, the V gene TRBV4-1; no firm D call. This CDR3 is built from 12 residues. From germline, CDR1 is MGHRA and CDR2 YSYEKL. The V end lost 3 bases, the J end lost 5 bases, and 5 bases lay between the germline ends. The CDR3 sequence is CASSQNNNEQFF. As DNA, the CDR3 is TGCGCCAGCAGCCAGAACAACAATGAGCAGTTCTTC.

J is TRBJ1-4 and V is TRBV28; 7 bases match TRBD1. The CDR3 runs 11 residues. CDR1 MDHEN and CDR2 SYDVKM come from the germline V gene. V lost 6 bases, J lost 14 bases, and 6 bases stayed unmatched. The CDR3 region has the DNA TGTGCCAGCAGCCCCAGGGGGATCCTGTTTTTT. The encoded protein is CASSPRGILFF. Supplemented by reference TRBV28 and TRBJ1-4, the full variable domain reads DVKVTQSSRYLVKRTGEKVFLECVQDMDHENMFWYRQDPGLGLRLIYFSYDVKMKEKGDIPEGYSVSREKKERFSLILESASTNQTSMYLCASSPRGILFFGSGTQLSVL.

V is TRBV19 and J is TRBJ2-3, with D possibly being TRBD2 (6 bases). Looked up from germline, CDR1 is LNHDA and CDR2 is SQIVND (reference sequence). V was trimmed by 3 bases and J by 2 bases, leaving 9 bases between them. This CDR3 spans 14 amino acids. The CDR3 nucleotides are TGTGCCAGTAGTATCAAGCGGGCCACAGATACGCAGTATTTT. It yields the protein CASSIKRATDTQYF. The full variable domain, rest sourced from reference TRBV19 and TRBJ2-3, is DGGITQSPKYLFRKEGQNVTLSCEQNLNHDAMYWYRQDPGQGLRLIYYSQIVNDFQKGDIAEGYSVSREKKESFPLTVTSAQKNPTAFYLCASSIKRATDTQYFGPGTRLTVL.

This clone was counted a single time. The chain links TRBV6-5 to TRBJ2-7, with TRBD2 matching 7 bases. This CDR3 comprises 15 residues. After removal of 2 bases from V and 3 bases from J, the junction contained 7 bases not matched to a gene. From germline, CDR1 is MNHEY and CDR2 SVGAGI. Written as DNA, the CDR3 is TGTGCCAGCAGTTACCGGGGCGGGAGTGACTACGAGCAGTACTTC. Protein product: CASSYRGGSDYEQYF.

The chain is built from TRBV4-1 and TRBJ2-7; 9 bases line up with TRBD2. The CDR3 totals 16 residues. Germline CDR1 MGHRA, CDR2 YSYEKL. The J segment lost 4 bases and the V segment lost 0 bases, leaving 7 bases of the junction unmatched. The DNA of the CDR3 is TGCGCCAGCAGCCAAGAACAGGCGGGAGGGCGGTACGAGCAGTACTTC. As protein: CASSQEQAGGRYEQYF.

The chain is built from TRBV6-1 and TRBJ2-7; 12 positions match TRBD2. This CDR3 spans 13 amino acids. Unmatched junction bases numbered 4, after V lost 10 bases and J lost 3 bases. Per germline, CDR1 MNHNS and CDR2 SASEGT. Here the CDR3 DNA reads TGTGCCACCAGACTAGCGGGAGTCTACGAGCAGTACTTC. Protein product: CATRLAGVYEQYF.

V is TRBV2 and J is TRBJ2-3; the match to TRBD1 covers 8 bases. The germline CDR1 and CDR2 sequences are SNHLY and FYNNEI. The CDR3 runs to 15 residues. The ends lost 8 bases at V and 0 bases at J; junction bases unmatched: 7. CDR3 in amino acids: CASFRDRPSTDTQYF. The CDR3 DNA reads TGTGCCAGCTTCCGGGACAGGCCTAGCACAGATACGCAGTATTTT.

This chain uses TRBV9 with TRBJ2-6; TRBD2 matches 7 bases. Germline values: CDR1 SGDLS, CDR2 YYNGEE. V lost 3 bases and J lost 0; bases outside the gene matches: 6. This CDR3 comprises 17 residues. In DNA form, the CDR3 reads TGTGCCAGCAGCGGGGGGGGACCGATCTCTGGGGCCAACGTCCTGACTTTC. It yields the protein CASSGGGPISGANVLTF.

CDR3 sequence: CSVEGTGHYEQYF. CDR3 DNA: TGCAGCGTTGAAGGGACAGGGCACTACGAGCAGTACTTC. The rearrangement joins TRBV29-1 to TRBJ2-7; 8 bases align to TRBD1. The CDR3 runs to 13 residues. Trimming at V came to 1 base and at J to 3 bases, leaving 2 bases not matched to a gene. In germline, CDR1 is SQVTM, CDR2 ANQGSEA.

This clone has a single count. J is TRBJ2-7 and V is TRBV7-8, with D unresolved. Germline V lookup: CDR1 SGHVS, CDR2 FQNEAQ. V dropped 5 bases and J dropped 1 base, with 12 bases sitting between them. This CDR3 contains 14 residues. CDR3 in amino acids: CASSTLGLSYEQYF. As DNA, the CDR3 is TGTGCCAGCAGCACTCTGGGCCTTTCCTACGAGCAGTACTTC.

The J gene is TRBJ1-2, the V gene TRBV6-5; 7 bases line up with TRBD1. The germline V gene has CDR1 MNHEY and CDR2 SVGAGI. Trimming at V came to 5 bases and at J to 2 bases, leaving 5 bases not matched to a gene. The CDR3 has 14 amino acids. In nucleotides, the CDR3 is TGTGCCAGCAGTATGACAGGGTCCAACTATGGCTACACCTTC. It is translated as CASSMTGSNYGYTF.

Concerning this clone itself: This sample also contains other DNA sequences that code for the same CDR3. J is TRBJ2-7 and V is TRBV7-9; D might be TRBD2 (6 bases). Per the germline V gene, CDR1 is SEHNR and CDR2 is FQNEAQ (reference sequence). V was cut by 5 bases and J by 1 base, with 12 bases left in between. The CDR3 length is 14 residues. The CDR3 here is CASSLSGGSYEQYF. The CDR3 region has the DNA TGTGCCAGCAGCCTTTCTGGGGGGTCCTACGAGCAGTACTTC.

The V gene is TRBV7-8, the J gene TRBJ2-1; 13 positions match TRBD2. The CDR3 has 18 residues. Germline V CDR1 and CDR2: SGHVS, FQNEAQ. Trimming cost V 10 bases and J 0 bases; bases outside gene matches: 12. CDR3 sequence reads: CANARGLAGPSSYNEQFF. CDR3 nucleotides: TGTGCCAACGCGAGGGGACTAGCGGGACCGAGCTCCTACAATGAGCAGTTCTTC.

The chain has TRBV6-4 and TRBJ2-1; 8 bases agree with TRBD1. The J segment lost 10 bases and the V segment lost 6 bases, leaving 8 bases of the junction unmatched. Per the germline V gene, CDR1 is MRHNA and CDR2 is SNTAGT. The CDR3 loop spans 13 amino acids. The CDR3 is CASRGQGSSEQFF. CDR3 in DNA: TGTGCCAGCAGAGGACAGGGCTCCTCCGAGCAGTTCTTC.

This clone has only a few counts. The rearrangement uses TRBV14 and TRBJ2-1, with 12 bases aligning to TRBD2. In germline, CDR1 is SGHDN, CDR2 FVKESK. The CDR3 length is 16 residues. V dropped 0 bases and J dropped 9; count of bases not matched to a gene: 6. CDR3 amino acids: CASSQDRLAGGGEQFF. Written as DNA, the CDR3 is TGTGCCAGCAGCCAAGATAGGCTAGCGGGAGGGGGTGAGCAGTTCTTC.

The V and J genes are TRBV7-2 and TRBJ2-5; 9 bases line up with TRBD2. The better agreement between TRBJ2-7 and the DNA end casts doubt on the J call. This CDR3 is 14 amino acids long. CDR1 and CDR2 (germline): SGHTA, FQGNSA. The CDR3 coding sequence is TGTGCCAGCAGCTTAGGCGGGAGGGCGTACGAGCAGTACTTC. Protein: CASSLGGRAYEQYF.

The V call is TRBV5-1, the J call TRBJ2-7; maybe TRBD1 (7 bases). V dropped 3 bases and J dropped 3 bases, with 16 bases sitting between them. CDR3 length: 15 residues. Germline V gives CDR1 SGHRS, CDR2 YFSETQ. CDR3 DNA sequence: TGCGCCAGCAGCTCTACAGGAGGGGGCAACTACGAGCAGTACTTC. Its translation: CASSSTGGGNYEQYF.

The chain employs TRBV7-2 and TRBJ2-1, with a tentative D call TRBD1 (5 bases). CDR1 is SGHTA and CDR2 is FQGNSA in the germline V gene. Trimming removed 1 base from V and 9 bases from J, with 10 bases in between. There are 13 residues in the CDR3. CDR3 sequence reads: CASSLERGGEQFF. The CDR3 nucleotides are TGTGCCAGCAGCTTAGAAAGGGGCGGTGAGCAGTTCTTC.

The J gene is TRBJ1-2, the V gene TRBV6-6; the D gene is possibly TRBD1 (6 bases). This CDR3 is built from 13 residues. V dropped 6 bases and J dropped 5 bases, with 13 bases sitting between them. CDR1 MNHNY and CDR2 SVGAGI come from the germline V gene (reference sequence). Here the CDR3 DNA reads TGTGCCAGCAGCCCTGCACAGGGTTATGGCTACACCTTC. Its translation: CASSPAQGYGYTF.

This clone came up a few times. The CDR3 DNA sequence: TGTGCCACCAGCAGAGATAGGTTAGCGGGAGCAGAGACCCAGTACTTC. Protein: CATSRDRLAGAETQYF. The chain uses TRBV15 and TRBJ2-5; 9 bases map to TRBD2. Germline-derived CDR1 and CDR2 are LNHNV and YYDKDF (reference sequence). The length of the CDR3 is 16 residues. Unmatched junction bases numbered 6, after V lost 0 bases and J lost 4 bases.

The rearrangement joins TRBV2 to TRBJ1-5; D remains ambiguous. The CDR3 is 11 residues long. Germline V gene sequence: CDR1 SNHLY, CDR2 FYNNEI. Trimming pared 6 bases from V and 4 bases from J, leaving 4 bases between. CDR3 sequence (DNA): TGTGCCAGCAGGGCAAATCAGCCCCAGCATTTT. Protein sequence: CASRANQPQHF.

The chain carries TRBV2 and TRBJ1-1; D is possibly TRBD1 (5 bases). V was cut by 1 base and J by 0 bases, with 18 bases left in between. Germline V gene sequence: CDR1 SNHLY, CDR2 FYNNEI. There are 18 residues in the CDR3. CDR3 sequence: CASSEGRGYSSMNTEAFF. The DNA of the CDR3 is TGTGCCAGCAGTGAAGGTAGGGGTTACAGTTCCATGAACACTGAAGCTTTCTTT.

This clone appeared a few times. The rearrangement links TRBV2 to TRBJ2-5; unclear D gene. The CDR3 extends over 10 amino acids. The V and J ends lost 7 bases and 5 bases respectively, with 5 bases between them. In germline, CDR1 is SNHLY, CDR2 FYNNEI. Here the CDR3 reads CASTSETQYF. DNA of the CDR3: TGTGCCAGCACTTCCGAGACCCAGTACTTC.

J is TRBJ2-7 and V is TRBV6-1, with unresolved D. The CDR3 runs 13 residues. Looked up from germline, CDR1 is MNHNS and CDR2 is SASEGT. Deletions cut 1 base from V and 2 bases from J, with 6 bases between. Here the CDR3 DNA reads TGTGCCAGCAGTGAAGTGAGTACCTACGAGCAGTACTTC. Translation: CASSEVSTYEQYF.

The CDR3: CASSLGGQGLSGNTIYF. For the CDR3, the DNA is TGTGCCAGCAGCTTAGGAGGCCAGGGCCTCTCTGGAAACACCATATATTTT. The rearrangement links TRBV7-9 to TRBJ1-3; possible D gene TRBD1, 5 bases. Germline CDR1 is SEHNR and CDR2 is FQNEAQ (reference sequence). V was cut by 1 base and J by 0 bases, with 13 bases left in between. This CDR3 has 17 amino acids.

This clone was seen more than once but under ten times. The genes are TRBV9 and TRBJ2-3; 14 bases line up with TRBD2. V was clipped by 0 bases and J by 11 bases; unmatched bases: 8. Germline V gene data show CDR1 as SGDLS and CDR2 as YYNGEE. The CDR3 loop spans 16 amino acids. The CDR3 sequence is CASSVVGTSGSRVQYF. The CDR3, as DNA: TGTGCCAGCAGCGTAGTTGGGACTAGCGGGAGTCGAGTGCAGTATTTT.

This chain uses TRBV15 with TRBJ1-1; TRBD1 matches 12 bases. CDR1 and CDR2 (germline): LNHNV, YYDKDF (reference sequence). CDR3 length equals 16 residues. V lost 1 base to trimming and J lost 4 bases; unmatched junction nucleotides: 4. CDR3 coding DNA: TGTGCCACCAGCAGAGGAGGGACAGGGGGCACCACTGAAGCTTTCTTT. Protein product: CATSRGGTGGTTEAFF.

This sequence joins TRBV7-6 and TRBJ2-5, with 8 bases matching TRBD2. The CDR3 is 16 residues long. Germline CDR1 SGHVS, CDR2 FNYEAQ. J lost 1 base, V lost 5 bases, and 9 bases had no gene match. CDR3 sequence: CASSQGISGTQETQYF. CDR3 nucleotide sequence: TGTGCCAGCAGCCAGGGGATTAGCGGGACCCAAGAGACCCAGTACTTC.